This entry concerns a single TCR beta chain. Its antigen is undetermined. These data originate in a study of OX40 agonist ivuxolimab in advanced cancers. The wider study: Mean age about 60 years, range about 20 to 85; around 80% male. Whole-study findings and limits: It was not determined which antigens were specifically recognized by the peripheral T cells that had undergone clonal expansion.

Germline CDR1 reads SGDLS; CDR2 reads YYNGEE. The CDR3 is 16 amino acids. The V gene end was trimmed by 2 bases and the J gene end by 2 bases; junction bases not matched to a gene: 3. The repertoire was sequenced with immunoSEQ multiplex PCR; TCRdb's copy has only in-frame clones and lacks some. The data contain some 57,000 clones, 90% of them singletons. The TCR originated in an adult with an advanced solid tumor such as melanoma, head and neck, liver or kidney cancer. Sequencing used CD4+ or CD8+ T cells sorted from blood, obtained in a trial of the OX40 agonist ivuxolimab. V gene TRBV9 combines with J gene TRBJ2-3; 12 positions match TRBD1. The CDR3 coding sequence is TGTGCCAGCAGCGTGGGGACAGGGGGCTACACAGATACGCAGTATTTT. This gives the protein CASSVGTGGYTDTQYF.